This T cell receptor (beta chain) was captured by sequencing in a study of monozygotic twins with inflammatory bowel disease. TCRdb reprocessed the 5' RACE reads and reports one entry per CDR3 protein, with no DNA. In all, the sample yields about 330,000 distinct CDR3 sequences. The CDR3 consists of 14 residues. Germline CDR1 is DFQATT and CDR2 is SNEGSKA (reference sequence). The sequenced sample was blood. This receptor was taken from a human donor with ulcerative colitis or Crohn's disease, or a healthy co-twin of an affected twin (not recorded which). The gene calls are TRBV20-1 and TRBJ2-1; TCRdb returns TRBD2, unconfirmable since there is no DNA. The CDR3 protein is CSAPRRGGYNEQFF.